The clone carrying this TCR beta chain was detected once. This CDR3 spans 14 amino acids. V gave up 2 bases and J gave up 6 bases; unmatched junction bases: 7. The germline CDR1 and CDR2 sequences are GTSNPN and SVGIG (reference sequence). The data were obtained in a study of cytomegalovirus exposure and HLA in healthy donors. PCR primers comprised 60 Vbeta and 13 Jbeta primers. In the study's own analysis: In a later analysis, roughly 11 million of 75 million to 90 million unique beta chains occurred in at least two donors. Assay: immunoSEQ multiplex PCR; the TCRdb copy retains only in-frame clones and omits some. The V and J calls and clone size are taken from that table; D and trimming were inferred from the DNA. The sample records about 90,000 clones, roughly 80% being singletons.

The source is a man aged 30-40 years in good health and CMV-seronegative. The chain is built from TRBV30 and TRBJ2-3; 8 bases are a match to TRBD1. The sample consisted of PBMCs. CDR3 in amino acids: CAWSRGQAEDTQYF. CDR3 bases: TGTGCCTGGAGTAGGGGACAGGCGGAGGATACGCAGTATTTT.